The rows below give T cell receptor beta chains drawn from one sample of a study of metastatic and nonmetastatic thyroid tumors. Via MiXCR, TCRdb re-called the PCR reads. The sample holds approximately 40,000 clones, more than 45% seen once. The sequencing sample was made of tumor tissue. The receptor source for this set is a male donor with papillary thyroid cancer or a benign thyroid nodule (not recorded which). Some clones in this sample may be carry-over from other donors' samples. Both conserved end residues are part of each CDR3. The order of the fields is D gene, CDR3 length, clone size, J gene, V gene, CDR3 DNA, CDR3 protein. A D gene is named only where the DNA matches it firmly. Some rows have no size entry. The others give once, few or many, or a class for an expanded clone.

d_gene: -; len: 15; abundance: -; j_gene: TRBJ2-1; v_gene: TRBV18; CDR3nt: TGTGCCAGCTCACTTCCATACGGCAGCTACAATGAGCAGTTCTTC; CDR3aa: CASSLPYGSYNEQFF
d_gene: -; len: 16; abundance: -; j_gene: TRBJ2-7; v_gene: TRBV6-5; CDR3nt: TGTGCCAGCAGTTACCGAGACAGTTCCAAGACCTACGAGCAGTACTTC; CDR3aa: CASSYRDSSKTYEQYF
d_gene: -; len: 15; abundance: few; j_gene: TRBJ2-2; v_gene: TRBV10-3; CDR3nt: TGTGCCATCAGTGAGTCCGACGGGAGAACCGGGGAGCTGTTTTTT; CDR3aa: CAISESDGRTGELFF
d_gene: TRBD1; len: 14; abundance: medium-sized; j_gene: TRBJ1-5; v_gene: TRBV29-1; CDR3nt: TGCAGCGTTGTTGAGACAGGGGTGGGTCAGCCCCAGCATTTT; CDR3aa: CSVVETGVGQPQHF
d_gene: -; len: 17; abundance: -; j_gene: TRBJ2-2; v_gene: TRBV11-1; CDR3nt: TGTGCCAGCAGCTTGAAAAGGGTGGTCCCTAACACCGGGGAGCTGTTTTTT; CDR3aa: CASSLKRVVPNTGELFF
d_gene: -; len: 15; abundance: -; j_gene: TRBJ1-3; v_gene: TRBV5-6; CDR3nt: TGTGCCAGCAGCCTGACGTTCAGCTCTGGAAACACCATATATTTT; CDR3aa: CASSLTFSSGNTIYF
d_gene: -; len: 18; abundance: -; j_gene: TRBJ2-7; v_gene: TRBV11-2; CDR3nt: TGTGCCAGCAGCAGCCGGGACACCGCGGGACATTCGGGTTACGAGCAGTACTTC; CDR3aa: CASSSRDTAGHSGYEQYF
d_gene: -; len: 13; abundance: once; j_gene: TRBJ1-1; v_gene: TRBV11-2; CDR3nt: TGTGCCAGCAGCTTAATGAAGGGGACTGAAGCTTTCTTT; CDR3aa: CASSLMKGTEAFF
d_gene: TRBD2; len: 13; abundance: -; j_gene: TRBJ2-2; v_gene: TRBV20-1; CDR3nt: TGCAGTGCTAGAGATCTAGCGGAGGAGGAGCTGTTTTTT; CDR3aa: CSARDLAEEELFF
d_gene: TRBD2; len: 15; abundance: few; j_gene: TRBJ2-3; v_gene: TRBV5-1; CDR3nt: TGCGCCAGCAGCTTGGAGCGGGGGTGGGGAGATACGCAGTATTTT; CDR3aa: CASSLERGWGDTQYF
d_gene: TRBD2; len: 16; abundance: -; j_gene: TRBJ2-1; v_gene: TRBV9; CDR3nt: TGTGCCAGCAGCGGGGATCTAGCGGGAGACTTCAATGAGCAGTTCTTC; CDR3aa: CASSGDLAGDFNEQFF
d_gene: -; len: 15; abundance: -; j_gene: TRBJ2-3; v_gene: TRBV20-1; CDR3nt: TGCAGTGCAAAGTCCGCCAACCGAGGCACAGATACGCAGTATTTT; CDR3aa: CSAKSANRGTDTQYF
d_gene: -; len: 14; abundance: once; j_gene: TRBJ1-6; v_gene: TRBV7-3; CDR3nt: TGTGCCAGCAGCTTAACAGGGGCAGATTCACCCCTCCACTTT; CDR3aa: CASSLTGADSPLHF
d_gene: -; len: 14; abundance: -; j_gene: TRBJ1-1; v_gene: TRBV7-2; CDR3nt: TGTGCCAGCAGCCCCCCCAGTGTCAACACTGAAGCTTTCTTT; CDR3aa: CASSPPSVNTEAFF
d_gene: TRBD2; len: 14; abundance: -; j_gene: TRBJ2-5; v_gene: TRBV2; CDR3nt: TGTGCCAGCGCCGGGACTAGCGGAAAAGAGACCCAGTACTTC; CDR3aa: CASAGTSGKETQYF
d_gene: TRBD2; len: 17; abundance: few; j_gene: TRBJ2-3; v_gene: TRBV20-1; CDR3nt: TGCAGTGCTAGTTCCCCGGGACGAGCGGGAGCACAAGATACGCAGTATTTT; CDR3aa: CSASSPGRAGAQDTQYF
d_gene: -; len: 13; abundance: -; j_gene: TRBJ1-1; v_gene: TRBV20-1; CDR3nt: TGCAGTGCTCCGGGACTCGCCGACACTGAAGCTTTCTTT; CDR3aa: CSAPGLADTEAFF
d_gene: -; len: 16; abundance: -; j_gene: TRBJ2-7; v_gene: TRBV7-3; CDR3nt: TGTGCCAGCAGCTTAGGGTTCGGGGCAGGGAATAGCGAGCAGTACTTC; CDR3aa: CASSLGFGAGNSEQYF
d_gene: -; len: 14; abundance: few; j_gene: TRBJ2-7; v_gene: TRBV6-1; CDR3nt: TGTGCCAGCAGATCCGAGACAACGTTCGACGAGCATTACTTC; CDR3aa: CASRSETTFDEHYF
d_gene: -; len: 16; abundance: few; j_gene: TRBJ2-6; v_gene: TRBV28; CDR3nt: TGTGCCAGCAGTTTGAGAGGGATCTCTGGGGCCAACGTCCTGACTTTC; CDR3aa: CASSLRGISGANVLTF
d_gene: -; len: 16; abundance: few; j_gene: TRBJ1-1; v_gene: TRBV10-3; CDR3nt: TGTGCCATCAGTGACTACTTAAGGGGTAGGGTCACTGAAGCTTTCTTT; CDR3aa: CAISDYLRGRVTEAFF
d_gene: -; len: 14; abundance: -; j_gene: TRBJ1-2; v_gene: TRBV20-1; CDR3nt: TGCAGTGCTCGAGAGGGCCGCCTCTCCTATGGCTACACCTTC; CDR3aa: CSAREGRLSYGYTF
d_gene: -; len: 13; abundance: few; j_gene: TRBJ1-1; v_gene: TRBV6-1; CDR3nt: TGTGCCAGCAGTCCCCTCACCTTAGCGGGGGCTTTCTTT; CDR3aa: CASSPLTLAGAFF
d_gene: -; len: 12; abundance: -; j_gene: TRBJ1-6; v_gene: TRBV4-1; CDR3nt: TGCGCCAGCAGCCAAGGGGTGGACCCGCTCCACTTT; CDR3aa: CASSQGVDPLHF
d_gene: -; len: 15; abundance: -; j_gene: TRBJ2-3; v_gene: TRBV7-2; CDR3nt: TGTGCCAGCAGCTTAGCCCCGGGGGAGGCAGATACGCAGTATTTT; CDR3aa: CASSLAPGEADTQYF
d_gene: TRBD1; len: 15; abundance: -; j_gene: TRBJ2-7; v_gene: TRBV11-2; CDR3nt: TGTGCCAGCAGCTTCGGACAGGAGCCCCAGTACGAGCAGTACTTC; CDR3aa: CASSFGQEPQYEQYF
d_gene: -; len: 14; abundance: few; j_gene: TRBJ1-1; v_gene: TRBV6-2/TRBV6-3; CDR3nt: TGTGCCAGCAGGCGACGGAGTGGGGACACTGAAGCTTTCTTT; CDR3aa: CASRRRSGDTEAFF
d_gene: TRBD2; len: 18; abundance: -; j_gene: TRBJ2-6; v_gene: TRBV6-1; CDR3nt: TGTGCCAGCAACCCGACTAGCGGGAGCCGCTCTGGGGCCAACGTCCTGACTTTC; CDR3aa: CASNPTSGSRSGANVLTF
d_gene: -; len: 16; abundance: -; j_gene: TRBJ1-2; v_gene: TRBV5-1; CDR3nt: TGCGCCAGCAGCTGGGTAATAGGACAGCGTAACTATGGCTACACCTTC; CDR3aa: CASSWVIGQRNYGYTF
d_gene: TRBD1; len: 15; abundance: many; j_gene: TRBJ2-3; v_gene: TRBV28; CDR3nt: TGTGCCAGCAGTCCTGGGACAGGGAGGACAGATACGCAGTATTTT; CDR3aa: CASSPGTGRTDTQYF
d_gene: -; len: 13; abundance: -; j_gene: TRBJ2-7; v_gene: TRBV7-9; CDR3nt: TGTGCCAGCAGCTTTACAGGGCAACGCGAGCAGTACTTC; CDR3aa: CASSFTGQREQYF
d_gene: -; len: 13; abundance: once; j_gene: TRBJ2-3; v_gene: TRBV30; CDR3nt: TGTGCCTGGAGAACCCCGCAGGGAACGACGCAGTATTTT; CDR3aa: CAWRTPQGTTQYF
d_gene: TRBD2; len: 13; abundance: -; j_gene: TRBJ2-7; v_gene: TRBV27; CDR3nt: TGTGCCAGCAGTTGGACGGGAGGGTCCGAGCAGTACTTC; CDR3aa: CASSWTGGSEQYF
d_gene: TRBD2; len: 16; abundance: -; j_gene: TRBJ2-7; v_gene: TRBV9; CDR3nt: TGTGCCAGCAGCGTAGGGCTCTCGGGAGGATCCTACGAGCAGTACTTC; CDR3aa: CASSVGLSGGSYEQYF
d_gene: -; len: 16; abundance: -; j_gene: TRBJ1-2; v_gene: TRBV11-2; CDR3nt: TGTGCCAGCAGCTTAAGTCCAACGGGGGAGCCGGATGGCTACACCTTC; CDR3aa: CASSLSPTGEPDGYTF
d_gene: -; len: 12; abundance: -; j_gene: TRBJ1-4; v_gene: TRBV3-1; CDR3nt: TGTGCCAGCAGCCAATACGGGGAAAAACTGTTTTTT; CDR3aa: CASSQYGEKLFF
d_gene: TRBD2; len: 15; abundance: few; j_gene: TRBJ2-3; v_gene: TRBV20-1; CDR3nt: TGCAGTGCAGAGCCCAGCGGGGAGATACCAGATACGCAGTATTTT; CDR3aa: CSAEPSGEIPDTQYF
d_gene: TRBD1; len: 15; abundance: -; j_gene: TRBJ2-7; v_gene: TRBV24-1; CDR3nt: TGTGCCACCAGTGACATCGACAGGGACGGCAACGAGCAGTACTTC; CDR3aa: CATSDIDRDGNEQYF
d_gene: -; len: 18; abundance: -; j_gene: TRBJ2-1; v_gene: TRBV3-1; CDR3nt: TGTGCCAGCAGCCAAGGCCGAGGCTGGGTCGTTGGCTACAATGAGCAGTTCTTC; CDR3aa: CASSQGRGWVVGYNEQFF
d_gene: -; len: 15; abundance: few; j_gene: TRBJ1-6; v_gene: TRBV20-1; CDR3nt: TGCAGTGCCAAGGACGGGTTCGGGGATAATTCACCCCTCCACTTT; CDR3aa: CSAKDGFGDNSPLHF
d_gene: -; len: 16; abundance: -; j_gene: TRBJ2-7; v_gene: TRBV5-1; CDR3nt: TGCGCCAGCAGCGTTGGACACCGGGACACCTCCTACGAGCAGTACTTC; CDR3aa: CASSVGHRDTSYEQYF
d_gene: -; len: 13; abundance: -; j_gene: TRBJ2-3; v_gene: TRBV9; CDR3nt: TGTGCCAGCAGCGTAATTGGGACAGATACGCAGTATTTT; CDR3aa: CASSVIGTDTQYF
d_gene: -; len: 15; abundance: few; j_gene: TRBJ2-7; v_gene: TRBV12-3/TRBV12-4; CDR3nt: TGTGCCAGCAGTCTCGATCGGGACCGCGCCGGCGAGCAGTACTTC; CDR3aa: CASSLDRDRAGEQYF
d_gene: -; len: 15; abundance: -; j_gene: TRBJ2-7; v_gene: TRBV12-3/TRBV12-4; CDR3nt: TGTGCCAGCAGTGCCTTCAGGGGACCCTACGGTGGGCAGTACTTC; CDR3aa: CASSAFRGPYGGQYF
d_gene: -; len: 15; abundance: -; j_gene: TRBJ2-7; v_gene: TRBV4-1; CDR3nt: TGCGCCAGCAGCCAAGCCCCGGACGGAACCTACGAGCAGTACTTC; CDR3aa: CASSQAPDGTYEQYF
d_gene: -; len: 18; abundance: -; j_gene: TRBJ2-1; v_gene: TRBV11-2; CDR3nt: TGTGCCAGCAGCTCGTTTCCTACTCGTTCTAGCTCCTACAATGAGCAGTTCTTC; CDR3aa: CASSSFPTRSSSYNEQFF
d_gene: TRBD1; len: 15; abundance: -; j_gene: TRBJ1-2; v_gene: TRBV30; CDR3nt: TGTGCCTGGATCGGAGACAGGGGAGTTAACTATGGCTACACCTTC; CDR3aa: CAWIGDRGVNYGYTF
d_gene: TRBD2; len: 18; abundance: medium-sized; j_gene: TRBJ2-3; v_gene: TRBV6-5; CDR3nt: TGTGCCAGCAGTTACTCGAGGCGGGAGGGCCGAGGCACAGATACGCAGTATTTT; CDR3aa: CASSYSRREGRGTDTQYF
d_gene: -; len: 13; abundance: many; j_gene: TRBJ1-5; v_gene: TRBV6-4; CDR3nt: TGTGCCAGCAGTGAACGGGAGAATCAGCCCCAGCATTTT; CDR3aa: CASSERENQPQHF
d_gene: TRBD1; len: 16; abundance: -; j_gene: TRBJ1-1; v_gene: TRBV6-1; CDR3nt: TGTGCCAGCAGTGACTACAGGGGGTCCCAGAACACTGAAGCTTTCTTT; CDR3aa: CASSDYRGSQNTEAFF
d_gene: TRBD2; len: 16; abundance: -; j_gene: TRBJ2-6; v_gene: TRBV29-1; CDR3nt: TGCAGCGTCCGGACTAGCGGGGGGGCTGGGGCCAACGTCCTGACTTTC; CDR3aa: CSVRTSGGAGANVLTF
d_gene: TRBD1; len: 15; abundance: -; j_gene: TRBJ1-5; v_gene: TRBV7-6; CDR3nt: TGTGCCAGCAGCCTTTACAGGGGGAAAGCTCAGCCCCAGCATTTT; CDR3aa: CASSLYRGKAQPQHF
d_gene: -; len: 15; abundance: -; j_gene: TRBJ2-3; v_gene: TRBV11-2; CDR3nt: TGTGCCACTCACGTTGGGGGCCTTAGCACAGATACGCAGTATTTT; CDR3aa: CATHVGGLSTDTQYF
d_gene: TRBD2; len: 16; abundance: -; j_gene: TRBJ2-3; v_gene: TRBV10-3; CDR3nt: TGTGCCATCAGAGCCAGTAGCGGGTCTAGCACAGATACGCAGTATTTT; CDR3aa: CAIRASSGSSTDTQYF
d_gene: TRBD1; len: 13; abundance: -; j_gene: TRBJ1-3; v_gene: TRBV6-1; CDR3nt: TGTGCCACCACAGGGGCCTCTGGAAACACCATATATTTT; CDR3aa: CATTGASGNTIYF
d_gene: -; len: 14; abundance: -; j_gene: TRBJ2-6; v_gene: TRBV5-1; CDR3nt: TGCGCCAGCGGGGACACCTCTGGGGCCAACGTCCTGACTTTC; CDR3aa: CASGDTSGANVLTF
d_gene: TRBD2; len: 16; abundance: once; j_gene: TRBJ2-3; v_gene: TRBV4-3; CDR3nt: TGCGCCAGCAGCCAAGAAACTAGCGGGGACGCAGATACGCAGTATTTT; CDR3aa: CASSQETSGDADTQYF
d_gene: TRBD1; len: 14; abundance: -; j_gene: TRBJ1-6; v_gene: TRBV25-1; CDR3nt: TGTGCCAGCAGTGGGGACAGGGCTAATTCACCCCTCCACTTT; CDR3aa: CASSGDRANSPLHF
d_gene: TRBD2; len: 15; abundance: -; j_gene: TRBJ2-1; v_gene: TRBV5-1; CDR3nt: TGCGCCAGCAGCTTGACTAGCGGGATGAGGGATGAGCAGTTCTTC; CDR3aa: CASSLTSGMRDEQFF
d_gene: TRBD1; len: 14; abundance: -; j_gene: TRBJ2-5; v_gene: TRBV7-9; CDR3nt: TGTGCCAGCAGCGTCCGGGACAGGGGTGTGACCCAGTACTTC; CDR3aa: CASSVRDRGVTQYF